This T cell receptor beta chain was recorded in a study of Ad26.COV2.S vaccination and SARS-CoV-2 variants (TCRdb year 2021). Study-wide context: Vaccine-arm donors came from COV1001, a multicentre, randomized, double-blind, placebo-controlled phase I-IIa trial of Ad26.COV2.S in healthy adults. Ad26.COV2.S was given intramuscularly at 5x10^10 or 1x10^11 viral particles, as a single shot or as two shots 56 days apart. TCRbeta repertoire sequencing served as the tool for gauging how specific and how broad the SARS-CoV-2-reactive T cell receptors were following Ad26.COV2.S vaccination. The TCR-sequenced set comprised around 30 samples: around 20 Ad26.COV2.S vaccine recipients, 5 placebo recipients and 8 SARS-CoV-2 convalescent individuals. Trial participants were randomized into five groups of five: low-dose or high-dose Ad26.COV2.S given once or twice, or placebo on both occasions. Throughout the experiments and outcome assessment, investigators stayed blinded to trial group allocation. What the work shows at the level of the full study, not this receptor alone: Comparing responses between vaccine doses or regimens was not something the study was powered to do. Comparable non-spike TCR breadth was observed between vaccine and placebo recipients, consistent with only spike being contained in the vaccine. Ad26.COV2.S recipients had higher spike-specific TCR breadth than placebo recipients (P = 0.0014). After vaccination, substantial breadth of spike-specific CD8+ and CD4+ T cell responses was reported. The authors noted that the TCR breadth and depth analyses may have underestimated total T cell responses.

The sample's treatment or condition label, decoded: 15 to 20 received Ad26.COV2.S at low or high dose, single or two shots; about 5 received placebo; per-sample allocation not given. Repertoires of vaccine and placebo recipients were sequenced from samples taken on day 63 after the first injection. In Cohort 1b, 25 to 30 adults aged 18-55 years were enrolled at a single site in Boston, USA, between 29 July and 7 August 2020. Ad26.COV2.S was a replication-incompetent adenovirus type 26 vector that expressed a prefusion-stabilized SARS-CoV-2 spike protein derived from the original Wuhan strain. Trimming costs V 0 bases and J 3 bases, and their ends lie 8 bases apart. The CDR3 goes from the cysteine to the phenylalanine over 14 residues. Only the CDR3 DNA stays, 42 bases, in frame from base 1. For CDR1 and CDR2, the germline V gene lists MGHRA and YSYEKL. TCRbeta CDR3 regions were sequenced with the immunoSEQ Assay. After extraction, genomic DNA underwent amplification by bias-controlled multiplex PCR, followed by high-throughput sequencing. From the authors' description of their analysis: To quantify the absolute abundance of every unique TCRbeta CDR3 region, sequences were collapsed and filtered. T cell fraction was estimated by normalizing TCRbeta template counts to usable DNA, with usable DNA measured through amplification of reference genes found in all nucleated cells. Repertoire TCRs were annotated as SARS-CoV-2-specific when V gene, CDR3 amino acid sequence and J gene were exactly matched to a known reactive TCR set. MIRA supplied the reference SARS-CoV-2 TCR set, which was filtered for enrichment in COVID-19-positive ImmuneCODE repertoires so that public or cross-reactive TCRs were removed. Using the MIRA antigens, annotated TCRs were further analysed by specific ORF or by position within an ORF. Depth was the summed frequency of annotated unique rearrangements, while breadth was defined as annotated unique rearrangements over total unique productive rearrangements. TCR breadth was compared between groups using two-sided Wilcoxon rank-sum tests. Not all clones reach the TCRdb copy of this immuneACCESS table, which keeps in-frame sequences only. Checked studies attribute under half of the gap to unresolved V genes and leave the rest unexplained. V and J calls and clone size are given by that table; D and trimming were obtained from the DNA. The sample profile shows 440,000 or so clones; roughly nine tenths of them were found once. The ten largest clones capture about 1.5% of the sample.

The table lists this clone with a count of one. It has no known antigen specificity. No much larger clonotype is one base removed from it; base qualities were not supplied. This material consisted of peripheral blood, taken in a trial of Ad26.COV2.S vaccine versus placebo. This TCR came from a person between 18 and 60 years old who received the Ad26.COV2.S COVID-19 vaccine or a placebo. In this chain, TRBV4-1 is recombined with TRBJ1-2; the D gene remains uncertain. The nucleotide sequence reads as follows: TGCGCCAGCAGCCAAGAGGCGGGATACTATGGCTACACCTTC. Its protein product is CASSQEAGYYGYTF.